This T cell receptor (beta chain) appears in the sequencing data of a study of blood T cell repertoires in COVID-19. Repertoires were generated with immunoSEQ multiplex PCR, while TCRdb's copy carries only in-frame clones and drops some. Seen here are about 300,000 clones, about 87% observed once, and the top ten hold around 5.8%. The CDR3 contains 16 residues. Germline V gene lookup returns CDR1 SGHNT and CDR2 YENEEA. V gave up 3 bases and J gave up 2 bases; unmatched junction bases: 10. This clonotype was obtained from a woman between 45 and 60 years old with COVID-19, enrolled during active disease. V usage is TRBV11-3 and J usage is TRBJ2-7; 7 nucleotides align to TRBD2. Sequencing used peripheral blood. This CDR3 is CASSLSPGGTPYEQYF. The CDR3 DNA is TGTGCCAGCAGCTTGAGCCCCGGGGGGACTCCCTACGAGCAGTACTTC.